One and the same sample provided the 8 T cell receptor beta chains below, sequenced in a study of cytomegalovirus exposure and HLA in healthy donors. Amplification used 60 Vbeta primers and 13 Jbeta primers. Generated by immunoSEQ multiplex PCR, the TCRdb table keeps only in-frame clones and is missing some. The data contain some 120,000 clones, 70% to 80% of them singletons. The sample comprised PBMCs. Receptor source: a man aged 30-40 years in good health and CMV-seronegative.

The chain carries TRBV7-9 and TRBJ2-2; 8 bases fit TRBD1. Trimming cost V 5 bases and J 2 bases; bases outside gene matches: 16. CDR3 size: 19 residues. The germline gives CDR1 SEHNR, CDR2 FQNEAQ (reference sequence). CDR3 nucleotides: TGTGCCAGCAGCCGCCGGACAGGGTCATCCCTAGATAACACCGGGGAGCTGTTTTTT. Protein sequence: CASSRRTGSSLDNTGELFF.

CDR3 sequence: CASSFRQLLAKNIQYF. DNA of the CDR3: TGTGCCAGCAGCTTCCGACAGCTATTAGCCAAAAACATTCAGTACTTC. V usage is TRBV5-6 and J usage is TRBJ2-4, with D possibly TRBD1 on 5 matching bases. V lost 2 bases and J 0 bases, leaving 12 bases between the germline ends. The CDR3 length is 16 residues. Germline values: CDR1 SGHDT, CDR2 YYEEEE.

This CDR3 is CASRKGLAGDIYEQYF. CDR3 nucleotides: TGTGCCAGCAGGAAGGGACTAGCGGGAGACATCTACGAGCAGTACTTC. The chain links TRBV6-6 to TRBJ2-7, with 14 bases fitting TRBD2. V was pared by 6 bases and J by 3 bases, with 7 bases of the junction left unmatched. The V gene's germline CDR1 is MNHNY and CDR2 SVGAGI (reference sequence). This CDR3 is 16 amino acids long.

The rearrangement joins TRBV19 to TRBJ1-1; D may be TRBD1 (5 bases). There are 18 residues in the CDR3. Germline values: CDR1 LNHDA, CDR2 SQIVND (reference sequence). Deletions cut 7 bases from V and 0 bases from J, with 24 bases between. The CDR3 is CASNNPNGWSGMNTEAFF. DNA of the CDR3: TGTGCCAGTAATAACCCGAACGGGTGGTCAGGGATGAACACTGAAGCTTTCTTT.

The chain carries TRBV6-5 and TRBJ2-1; tentatively, D is TRBD1 (6 bases). This CDR3 has 15 residues. Per germline, CDR1 MNHEY and CDR2 SVGAGI. V was shortened by 5 bases and J by 9 bases, with 20 bases between the two germline ends. This CDR3 reads CASSPRGGSGGEQFF. The CDR3 region has the DNA TGTGCCAGCAGTCCCCGAGGGGGTTCTGGAGGTGAGCAGTTCTTC.

CDR3 DNA sequence: TGCGCCAGCAGCCCCAGATGGACAGGGGGCGACGAGCAGTACTTC. Translated, it gives CASSPRWTGGDEQYF. The chain is built from TRBV4-3 and TRBJ2-5; 11 nucleotides agree with TRBD1. The J call is uncertain, as TRBJ2-7 better fits the DNA end. Germline CDR1 reads LGHNA; CDR2 reads YSLEER. The CDR3 is 15 residues long.

This clone was seen a few times. The chain joins TRBV19 to TRBJ1-1; no firm D call. The V end lost 1 base, the J end lost 3 bases, and 9 bases lay between the germline ends. Germline CDR1 LNHDA, CDR2 SQIVND (reference sequence). CDR3 length: 14 residues. CDR3 nucleotides: TGTGCCAGTAGTATAGGTCCGGTGTACACTGAAGCTTTCTTT. It is translated as CASSIGPVYTEAFF.

The sample holds one count of this clone. The chain combines TRBV14 with TRBJ2-7, with a possible D match to TRBD1 (6 bases). Looked up from germline, CDR1 is SGHDN and CDR2 is FVKESK. V shed 6 bases and J shed 6 bases, with 9 bases lying between them. The CDR3 has 11 amino acids. CDR3 residues: CASRSRGEQYF. The CDR3 nucleotides are TGTGCCAGCAGGTCCAGGGGCGAGCAGTACTTC.